The sequence of this TCR beta chain was determined in a study of identifying expanded T cells in peripheral blood. The germline V gene has CDR1 SGHTA and CDR2 FQGNSA. The CDR3 runs 13 residues. V lost 5 bases, J lost 4 bases, and 10 bases lay in between. Generated by immunoSEQ multiplex PCR, the TCRdb table keeps only in-frame clones and is missing some. The sample carries about 81,000 clones, roughly 84% recorded once. V is TRBV7-2 and J is TRBJ2-3; D gene unclear. This clonotype was sampled from a person aged 18 to 69 in good health. Sequencing input: blood. CDR3 protein: CASSQPGADTQYF. CDR3 in DNA: TGTGCCAGCAGCCAGCCGGGCGCAGATACGCAGTATTTT.